These 21 T cell receptor beta chains originate from one sample sequenced in a study of T cells after yellow fever vaccination. Using its own MiXCR run on the 5' RACE reads, TCRdb lists one record per CDR3 protein. The table includes about 260,000 distinct CDR3 sequences, roughly 5% detected once. The sequencing used CD4+ T cells sorted from PBMCs, collected on the day of the yellow fever booster vaccination. All receptors derive from a man younger than 30 who received the YFV17D yellow fever vaccine.

The chain employs TRBV15 and TRBJ1-3; D uncertain. The CDR3 has 15 residues. CDR1 and CDR2 (germline): LNHNV, YYDKDF (reference sequence). Trimming left V 6 bases short and J 4 bases short, with 16 bases between. CDR3 DNA: TGTGCCACCAGGCCTGGGCTGGGTACCGGAAACACCATATATTTT. Translating gives CATRPGLGTGNTIYF.

This clonotype turned up a few times. The chain uses TRBV7-9 and TRBJ2-7, with 7 bases that match TRBD2. Trimming cost V 5 bases and J 6 bases; bases outside gene matches: 19. Germline CDR1 and CDR2: SEHNR and FQNEAQ (reference sequence). CDR3 length equals 17 residues. The DNA of the CDR3 is TGTGCCAGCAGCCTAGTAGCTACGGGACTACAACCCACCGAGCAGTACTTC. Translation: CASSLVATGLQPTEQYF.

The chain combines TRBV4-3 with TRBJ1-1; D is uncertain. The CDR3 has 11 residues. The germline V and J ends were trimmed by 1 base and 9 bases, with 6 bases remaining between them. Germline loops: CDR1 LGHNA, CDR2 YSLEER. CDR3 amino acids: CASSQGFKAFF. The CDR3, as DNA: TGCGCCAGCAGCCAAGGGTTCAAAGCTTTCTTT.

This clonotype occurred many times. The rearrangement uses TRBV19 and TRBJ2-4, with a tentative D call TRBD2 (6 bases). Germline V lookup: CDR1 LNHDA, CDR2 SQIVND (reference sequence). V lost 6 bases to trimming and J lost 10 bases, with 16 bases between them. The CDR3 contains 13 residues. The CDR3 sequence is CASRVSGDLIQYF. CDR3 coding DNA: TGTGCCAGTAGAGTGTCGGGGGACTTGATTCAGTACTTC.

This chain joins TRBV12-3 or TRBV12-4 and TRBJ2-3; D might be TRBD1 (6 bases). Trimming shortened V by 3 bases and J by 4 bases, and 14 bases separated the two germline ends. The CDR3 covers 15 residues. The CDR3 DNA follows: TGTGCCAGCAGTTTGACCGACAGGAGGTCAGATACGCAGTATTTT. Protein sequence: CASSLTDRRSDTQYF.

This clonotype was detected many times. This chain uses TRBV20-1 with TRBJ1-2; maybe TRBD1 (6 bases). CDR1 and CDR2 from the germline V gene are DFQATT and SNEGSKA (reference sequence). The CDR3 contains 17 residues. DNA for the CDR3: TGCAGCGAAGATAGCCCGGGACATAGCCCCCCTAACTATGGCTACACCTTC. It codes for CSEDSPGHSPPNYGYTF.

This clonotype appeared a few times. J is TRBJ2-5 and V is TRBV5-1; TRBD1 might be the D (6 bases). Between the trimmed V and J ends, which lost 1 base and 1 base, there was a span of 17 bases. The CDR3 is 17 amino acids. CDR1 is SGHRS and CDR2 is YFSETQ in the germline V gene. CDR3 in DNA: TGCGCCAGCAGCTTGCATTCACCCCGGGACATCCAAGAGACCCAGTACTTC. Amino acids: CASSLHSPRDIQETQYF.

This clonotype occurred many times. The chain has TRBV4-1 and TRBJ1-1, with D perhaps matching TRBD1 (5 bases). The CDR3 runs 14 residues. V was shortened by 1 base and J by 4 bases, with 10 bases between the two germline ends. In germline, CDR1 is MGHRA, CDR2 YSYEKL. CDR3 amino acids: CASSQVPGLTEAFF. CDR3 DNA sequence: TGCGCCAGCAGCCAAGTACCGGGGCTCACTGAAGCTTTCTTT.

As DNA, the CDR3 is TGTGCCAGCAGTTACGGGTCGGGAAGCAATCAGCCCCAGCATTTT. Amino acids: CASSYGSGSNQPQHF. The chain uses TRBV6-5 and TRBJ1-5; D gene unclear. The V gene lost 2 bases and the J gene lost 1 base, with 9 bases spanning the gap. The CDR3 covers 15 residues. Looked up from germline, CDR1 is MNHEY and CDR2 is SVGAGI.

This clonotype has only a few counts. The V and J genes are TRBV20-1 and TRBJ1-4, with D possibly matching TRBD1 (6 bases). CDR1 is DFQATT and CDR2 is SNEGSKA in the germline V gene (reference sequence). The CDR3 length is 13 residues. V gave up 5 bases and J gave up 7 bases, with 14 bases separating them. CDR3 region: CSARTGSGEKLFF. The CDR3 DNA follows: TGCAGTGCTCGCACAGGGTCGGGTGAAAAACTGTTTTTT.

This clonotype was recorded at least ten times. V and J are TRBV15 and TRBJ1-2; D uncertain. The germline V gene encodes CDR1 LNHNV and CDR2 YYDKDF (reference sequence). This CDR3 has 15 amino acids. Trimming took off 0 bases at V and 0 bases at J, with 8 bases between the two ends. The DNA of the CDR3 is TGTGCCACCAGCAGAGATTATACCACTAACTATGGCTACACCTTC. Its protein product is CATSRDYTTNYGYTF. The variable domain in full, completed from reference TRBV15 and TRBJ1-2, reads DAMVIQNPRYQVTQFGKPVTLSCSQTLNHNVMYWYQQKSSQAPKLLFHYYDKDFNNEADTPDNFQSRRPNTSFCFLDIRSPGLGDTAMYLCATSRDYTTNYGYTFGSGTRLTVV.

With regard to this clonotype: This may arise from a read error, as a much more abundant clone is one base away. The V gene is TRBV7-3, the J gene TRBJ2-1; tentative D call: TRBD2 (6 bases). V was trimmed by 5 bases and J by 4 bases, leaving 12 bases between them. Germline assignment: CDR1 SGHTA and CDR2 FQGTGA. CDR3 length: 14 amino acids. CDR3 region: CASSTGVSYNEQFF. In DNA, the CDR3 is TGTGCCAGCAGCACGGGGGTGTCATACAATGAGCAGTTCTTC.

This chain connects TRBV5-1 to TRBJ1-5; the D gene is possibly TRBD1 (6 bases). Deletions cut 4 bases from V and 3 bases from J, with 11 bases between. In germline, CDR1 is SGHRS, CDR2 YFSETQ. The CDR3 contains 14 residues. The chain's CDR3 is CASSLTGHNQPQHF. The CDR3 region has the DNA TGCGCCAGCAGCCTAACAGGGCACAATCAGCCCCAGCATTTT.

This clonotype showed up just a few times. V usage is TRBV6-6 and J usage is TRBJ1-4, with TRBD1 matching over 7 bases. Germline trimming cut 6 bases from V and 7 bases from J; bases unmatched to any gene: 8. This CDR3 region has 14 residues. Per the germline V gene, CDR1 is MNHNY and CDR2 is SVGAGI (reference sequence). The CDR3, as DNA: TGTGCCAGCAGCTCTGGGACAGACGCTGAAAAACTGTTTTTT. Amino acid sequence: CASSSGTDAEKLFF.

This chain links TRBV7-2 with TRBJ2-7; 10 bases fit TRBD1. V gave up 10 bases and J gave up 4 bases; unmatched junction bases: 10. Germline-derived CDR1 and CDR2 are SGHTA and FQGNSA. This CDR3 contains 14 residues. CDR3 DNA: TGTGCCACAGCCCGGGACAGGGGATCTTACGAGCAGTACGTC. It translates to CATARDRGSYEQYV.

This clonotype has ten or more counts. V gene TRBV4-2 combines with J gene TRBJ1-5; a possible D gene is TRBD1 (5 bases). The V and J ends lost 5 bases and 7 bases respectively, with 24 bases between them. The CDR3 sequence is 17 residues long. CDR1 is LGHNA, CDR2 YNFKEQ, per germline. As DNA, the CDR3 is TGTGCCAGCAGCTCAGGGCCTGACAAAGACCCAGGGCAGCCCCAGCATTTT. Protein product: CASSSGPDKDPGQPQHF.

This clonotype occurred many times. The CDR3 sequence: CASSLASSSYNEQFF. CDR3 in DNA: TGCGCCAGCAGCTTGGCCTCCAGCTCCTACAATGAGCAGTTCTTC. V and J are TRBV5-1 and TRBJ2-1; D unresolved. V was shortened by 0 bases and J by 0 bases, with 7 bases between the two germline ends. Germline V gene data show CDR1 as SGHRS and CDR2 as YFSETQ. This CDR3 is built from 15 residues.

This clonotype was recorded a few times. V and J are TRBV6-2 or TRBV6-3 and TRBJ2-7; unclear D gene. V was pared by 0 bases and J by 3 bases, with 6 bases between. The CDR3 has 13 amino acids. The germline V gene encodes CDR1 MNHEY and CDR2 SVGEGT. CDR3 DNA sequence: TGTGCCAGCAGTTACTCGAAACTCTACGAGCAGTACGTC. This sequence encodes CASSYSKLYEQYV.

The rearrangement uses TRBV7-9 and TRBJ2-2; D call uncertain. Germline V gene data show CDR1 as SEHNR and CDR2 as FQNEAQ (reference sequence). The germline V and J ends were trimmed by 7 bases and 7 bases, with 7 bases remaining between them. This CDR3 contains 11 residues. The CDR3 DNA reads TGTGCCAGCACTGAGTTCGGGGAGCTGTTTTTT. It yields the protein CASTEFGELFF.

This clonotype has a handful of counts. The gene calls are TRBV20-1 and TRBJ2-3; D not certain. Per germline, CDR1 DFQATT and CDR2 SNEGSKA (reference sequence). With 0 bases removed from V and 4 bases from J, the gap between germline ends came to 8 bases. The CDR3 extends over 13 amino acids. The CDR3: CSARDTPPDTQYF. The CDR3 DNA follows: TGCAGTGCTAGAGATACCCCCCCAGATACGCAGTATTTT.

V is TRBV10-3 and J is TRBJ1-1; 7 bases align to TRBD1. V shed 10 bases, J shed 1 base, and the junction held 9 bases outside the gene matches. The CDR3 sequence is 14 residues long. From germline, CDR1 is ENHRY and CDR2 SYGVKD. CDR3: CATGTAPPNTEAFF. The DNA for the CDR3 is TGTGCCACCGGGACAGCCCCGCCGAACACTGAAGCTTTCTTT.